This TCR beta chain was recovered during a study of T cell responses to AZD1222 COVID-19 vaccine. General study points: Repertoires in all cases were sampled only once the peak T cell response had passed. A rise in Spike-specific TCR breadth and depth followed two AZD1222 doses.

With regard to this clone: What it recognizes is unknown.

V gave up 1 base and J gave up 6 bases, with 12 bases separating them. This CDR3 is built from 15 residues. Germline CDR1 and CDR2: MDHEN and SYDVKM. Libraries were prepared by immunoSEQ multiplex PCR; TCRdb keeps only in-frame clonotypes and omits some of them. The sample has tens of thousands of clones, 70% to 90% seen once. The clonotype originates from an adult in good health. The chain has TRBV28 and TRBJ2-2; D ambiguous. Sequences were derived from peripheral blood, sampled on day 0 of AZD1222 vaccination. The CDR3 coding sequence is TGTGCCAGCAGTTTATCCCTACGGGTGGCCGGGGAGCTGTTTTTT. Translating it yields CASSLSLRVAGELFF.